The TCR beta chain described here comes from a study of CD8+ T cells in alopecia areata (dated by TCRdb to 2017 to 2018). Background on the whole study: The treated patients, all with moderate-to-severe alopecia areata, were enrolled in an open-label pilot trial of oral tofacitinib given at 5 to 10 mg twice daily. Patients stayed on tofacitinib for 6 to 18 months and then had 6 months of follow-up off drug so that delayed response and recurrence could be assessed. For the treated patients, the SALT score, which quantifies what percentage of scalp surface area is affected, served as the measure of disease severity. To study T cell clonal expansion in alopecia areata, the researchers applied high-throughput TCRbeta sequencing to both the C3H/HeJ mouse model and human patients. In humans, TCRbeta sequencing was performed on scalp tissue and on sorted CD4+ and CD8+ peripheral blood T cells from healthy controls and from patients with patchy or totalis/universalis alopecia areata. Tofacitinib-treated patients had biopsies at baseline and at 4 and 24 weeks of treatment, with a later scalp biopsy in several patients. Scalp clonality was compared across normal scalp (n=4), patchy alopecia areata scalp (n=8), and alopecia totalis/universalis scalp (n=8). RNA came from the PAXgene miRNA kit for fixed scalp, the miRNeasy kit for PBMCs, and the RNeasy kit for mouse skin. TCRbeta CDR3 regions were amplified by immunoSEQ multiplex PCR with 35 Vbeta forward and 13 Jbeta reverse primers.

About this clone: This receptor's antigen is unknown. The sample holds no much larger clone one base away, and base qualities are not on file.

The library was prepared using the immunoSEQ multiplex PCR assay. For TCR sequencing, RNA was extracted from every sample and reverse transcribed into cDNA to serve as template. First-strand cDNA was synthesized using SuperScript III with a 2:1 mix of oligo-dT and random hexamers. A synthetic immune receptor repertoire was used to measure amplification bias, and any remaining bias was corrected computationally. The original pipeline was this. After raw reads were preprocessed to remove errors, the CDR3 was defined following IMGT conventions as running from the conserved cysteine to phenylalanine. Clonality was calculated as 1 minus Shannon entropy normalized by log2 of the number of productive unique TCRs. Whether scalp clones were CD4 or CD8 was inferred by matching scalp TCRbeta sequences against CD4 and CD8 repertoires sorted from blood. The table was pulled from immuneACCESS by TCRdb, which kept in-frame rearrangements only. Such tables lose some clones; where checked, under half of the loss comes from unresolved V genes, and the rest has no known cause. Clonal size and the V and J genes are those of that table, whereas D and trimming came from the DNA. Present in this sample are roughly 100,000 clones, about nine tenths of which were seen just once. The top ten hold over 8.5% of the sample.

This specimen's treatment or condition label, interpreted: oral pan-JAK inhibitor, 5-10 mg twice daily. From alopecia areata patients, peripheral blood was collected along with lesional scalp punch biopsies. PBMCs were isolated by density centrifugation and stained for CD3, CD4 and CD8, and CD4+ and CD8+ T cells were sorted on a FACSAria. CDR1 is given as LNHDA and CDR2 as SQIVND, both from the germline V gene (reference sequence). Including the terminal cysteine and phenylalanine, the CDR3 comprises 14 residues. The retained sequence is limited to the CDR3, 42 bases, with the frame set at the first base. V is cut by 1 base and J by 0 bases, and the space between the germline ends is 5 bases. The paper's findings and limits, for the study overall: With tofacitinib, both scalp clonality and the number of expanded CD8+ clones among the top 100 scalp clones went down significantly. During tofacitinib treatment, many expanded lesional clones remained in scalp and blood, and this persistence may partly explain relapse after treatment is stopped. Higher clonality and more expanded CD8+ clones were observed in lesional scalp than in normal scalp, particularly in alopecia totalis/universalis, a finding suggestive of antigenic drive. Resident alphabeta T cells in normal human skin are also sequenced, complicating scalp TCR repertoire analysis, unlike mouse skin dominated by gammadelta T cells. Because the treated cohort was small and had just a single nonresponder, larger studies are needed to establish links between baseline CD8+ expansion and response. TCR sequences shared between patients were less clear than in mice, possibly partly because of HLA diversity in the patient population.

The rearrangement joined TRBV19 to TRBJ2-3; the D gene identity is not certain. The sequence was collected from a human donor with alopecia areata. The sequencing used CD8+ T cells sorted from blood, collected at week 34, from a patient treated with tofacitinib. The DNA is TGTGCCAGTAGTATAGTCTACAGCACAGATACGCAGTATTTT. It is translated as CASSIVYSTDTQYF.